The sequence of this T cell receptor beta chain was determined in a study of T-cell reconstitution after alpha-beta-depleted transplantation in children. General study results and limits: From surviving recipient T cells and thymic progenitors came the high day-60 TCRbeta diversity observed in some patients. Diversity and T-cell counts at one year after transplant derived mostly from new T cells. Approximately two months post-transplant, alpha-beta T cells reportedly originated from several hundred expanded graft clones.

Unique molecular identifiers were used to barcode this TCRbeta library. TCRdb recomputed calls from the PCR reads with MiXCR, one row per CDR3 protein. The sample has about 1,000,000 distinct CDR3 sequences; about 31% are singletons. This clonotype turned up a few times. Its antigen remains unidentified. Looked up from germline, CDR1 is MGHDK and CDR2 is SYGVNS. This CDR3 has 15 amino acids. The V gene lost 0 bases and the J gene lost 3 bases, with 10 bases spanning the gap. This specimen consisted of PBMCs, mostly from graft donor cells, obtained 360 days after TCRalphabeta/CD19-depleted stem cell transplant. This TCR was recovered from a boy younger than two who had a stem cell transplant for SCID, so the T cells may come from the graft donor. The chain carries TRBV25-1 and TRBJ2-3; TRBD2 is a possible D gene (5 bases). CDR3 amino acids: CASSEYRGETDTQYF. CDR3 nucleotides: TGTGCCAGCAGTGAATATCGTGGGGAGACAGATACGCAGTATTTT.